The 23 T cell receptor beta chains reported below all come from one sample, sequenced in a study of cytomegalovirus exposure and HLA in healthy donors. The method was immunoSEQ multiplex PCR; TCRdb's version includes in-frame clones alone and lacks a portion of them. The sample contains approximately 160,000 clones, under 90% of which appear only once. Sequencing was carried out using PBMCs. The receptors were sampled from a man in his late teens or twenties in good health and CMV-seropositive.

As DNA, the CDR3 is TGTGCCAGCAGCCAGAGACAGGGGGGGGCGGAAGAGACCCAGTACTTC. It encodes CASSQRQGGAEETQYF. The rearrangement joins TRBV4-2 to TRBJ2-5; TRBD1 agrees at 9 bases. CDR3 length equals 16 residues. V lost 3 bases to trimming and J lost 3 bases; unmatched junction nucleotides: 8. Germline lookup yields CDR1 LGHNA and CDR2 YNFKEQ.

The chain recombines TRBV7-9 with TRBJ1-1; TRBD1 agrees at 8 bases. V shed 5 bases and J 8 bases; nucleotides not matched to a gene: 10. This CDR3 contains 14 residues. Germline assignment: CDR1 SEHNR and CDR2 FQNEAQ (reference sequence). Here the CDR3 DNA reads TGTGCCAGCAGCCTCGCGACAGGGGATCGGGAAGCTTTCTTT. The encoded protein is CASSLATGDREAFF.

The chain is built from TRBV2 and TRBJ2-2, with 12 positions matching TRBD2. CDR3 length: 19 amino acids. V lost 3 bases, J lost 4 bases, and 12 bases stayed unmatched. In germline, CDR1 is SNHLY, CDR2 FYNNEI. This chain's CDR3 is CASSEALLAGGRFTGELFF. The CDR3 DNA follows: TGTGCCAGCAGTGAGGCCCTTCTAGCGGGAGGGCGTTTCACCGGGGAGCTGTTTTTT.

The chain carries TRBV9 and TRBJ2-7; weak D call: TRBD2 (6 bases). V lost 3 bases and J lost 0, with 10 bases in between. The V gene's germline CDR1 is SGDLS and CDR2 YYNGEE. CDR3 length: 14 residues. The CDR3 spells CASSAAGSSYEQYF. CDR3 nucleotide sequence: TGTGCCAGCAGCGCAGCGGGCAGCTCCTACGAGCAGTACTTC. Looking up the rest from reference TRBV9 and TRBJ2-7 gives the full variable domain: DSGVTQTPKHLITATGQRVTLRCSPRSGDLSVYWYQQSLDQGLQFLIQYYNGEERAKGNILERFSAQQFPDLHSELNLSSLELGDSALYFCASSAAGSSYEQYFGPGTRLTVT.

The chain joins TRBV5-1 to TRBJ2-1, with a weak D call TRBD2 (6 bases). V was pared by 0 bases and J by 0 bases, with 7 bases between. Germline lookup yields CDR1 SGHRS and CDR2 YFSETQ. This CDR3 comprises 15 residues. DNA of the CDR3: TGCGCCAGCAGCTTGGCCGGGAGCTCCTACAATGAGCAGTTCTTC. As protein: CASSLAGSSYNEQFF.

The chain links TRBV6-6 to TRBJ1-1; 9 bases fit TRBD1. Germline V CDR1 and CDR2: MNHNY, SVGAGI (reference sequence). The CDR3 is made up of 16 amino acids. The ends lost 5 bases at V and 7 bases at J; junction bases unmatched: 14. The CDR3 DNA is TGTGCCAGCAGTCCCAGAGGACAGGGGCGGGGGATTGAAGCTTTCTTT. This codes for CASSPRGQGRGIEAFF.

This clone has just one count. V and J are TRBV5-1 and TRBJ1-2, with 9 bases identical to TRBD1. The CDR3 has 16 amino acids. Germline CDR1 SGHRS, CDR2 YFSETQ. J gave up 7 bases and V 0 bases, and 10 bases lay outside the gene matches. CDR3 bases: TGCGCCAGCAGCTTGGGCCAGGACAGGGGCCTCTTTGGCTACACCTTC. It is translated as CASSLGQDRGLFGYTF.

The table lists this clone with a count of one. J is TRBJ2-5 and V is TRBV7-3; possibly TRBD2 for D (5 bases). Trimming took off 1 base at V and 4 bases at J, with 19 bases between the two ends. Germline V gene sequence: CDR1 SGHTA, CDR2 FQGTGA. The CDR3 contains 17 residues. DNA of the CDR3: TGTGCCAGCAGCTTAAACCTTGGACTTTTGGGCATAGAGACCCAGTACTTC. This encodes CASSLNLGLLGIETQYF.

The chain combines TRBV28 with TRBJ2-7, with TRBD1 identical over 7 bases. The V gene end was trimmed by 0 bases and the J gene end by 3 bases; junction bases not matched to a gene: 11. The V gene's germline CDR1 is MDHEN and CDR2 SYDVKM. The CDR3 has 17 amino acids. In nucleotides, the CDR3 is TGTGCCAGCAGTTTATGGGGGACAGCCCGAGGGTACTACGAGCAGTACTTC. Translating it yields CASSLWGTARGYYEQYF.

V is TRBV5-6 and J is TRBJ2-7; TRBD2 matches at 7 bases. This CDR3 is built from 16 residues. Trimming cost V 4 bases and J 3 bases; bases outside gene matches: 13. CDR1 and CDR2 (germline): SGHDT, YYEEEE. The CDR3 is CASSPSRTRSSYEQYF. Here the CDR3 DNA reads TGTGCCAGCAGCCCCTCTCGGACTAGGAGTAGCTACGAGCAGTACTTC.

Concerning this clone itself: Other nucleotide sequences in the sample specify the same CDR3. The V gene is TRBV5-1, the J gene TRBJ2-1, with 9 bases identical to TRBD1. The J segment lost 4 bases and the V segment lost 4 bases, leaving 3 bases of the junction unmatched. CDR1 SGHRS and CDR2 YFSETQ come from the germline V gene. This CDR3 is 14 amino acids long. The CDR3 spells CASSPGQGYNEQFF. For the CDR3, the DNA is TGCGCCAGCAGCCCGGGACAGGGATACAATGAGCAGTTCTTC. The variable domain in full, completed from reference TRBV5-1 and TRBJ2-1, reads KAGVTQTPRYLIKTRGQQVTLSCSPISGHRSVSWYQQTPGQGLQFLFEYFSETQRNKGNFPGRFSGRQFSNSRSEMNVSTLELGDSALYLCASSPGQGYNEQFFGPGTRLTVL.

This chain uses TRBV6-5 with TRBJ2-7; 10 nucleotides match TRBD1. This CDR3 is 15 amino acids long. Germline V lookup: CDR1 MNHEY, CDR2 SVGAGI. The trim removed 0 bases at V and 3 bases at J, leaving 2 bases unmatched. The CDR3 spells CASSYSDRGDYEQYF. The CDR3 DNA follows: TGTGCCAGCAGTTACTCGGACAGGGGGGACTACGAGCAGTACTTC.

The chain carries TRBV5-1 and TRBJ1-1, with D uncertain. CDR3 length: 14 amino acids. The V gene's germline CDR1 is SGHRS and CDR2 YFSETQ. V lost 2 bases and J 1 base, leaving 9 bases between the germline ends. The CDR3 sequence is CASSFSGPNTEAFF. Written as DNA, the CDR3 is TGCGCCAGCAGCTTTTCAGGCCCGAACACTGAAGCTTTCTTT.

The gene calls are TRBV28 and TRBJ2-1; 12 bases map to TRBD2. Germline CDR1 MDHEN, CDR2 SYDVKM. This CDR3 contains 16 residues. V trimming: 4 bases; J trimming: 9 bases; junction bases outside the gene matches: 10. CDR3 region: CASSSPTSGSQVEQFF. The CDR3 region has the DNA TGTGCCAGCAGTTCCCCGACTAGCGGGAGTCAGGTTGAGCAGTTCTTC. Together with reference TRBV28 and TRBJ2-1, the CDR3 gives the full variable domain: DVKVTQSSRYLVKRTGEKVFLECVQDMDHENMFWYRQDPGLGLRLIYFSYDVKMKEKGDIPEGYSVSREKKERFSLILESASTNQTSMYLCASSSPTSGSQVEQFFGPGTRLTVL.

The chain joins TRBV14 to TRBJ1-1, with D possibly being TRBD1 (5 bases). CDR1 and CDR2 (germline): SGHDN, FVKESK. The CDR3 length is 13 residues. Trimming took off 9 bases at V and 4 bases at J, with 15 bases between the two ends. DNA for the CDR3: TGTGCCAGTCAGCTTCAGGGCCCCACTGAAGCTTTCTTT. Translated, it gives CASQLQGPTEAFF.

The V gene is TRBV2, the J gene TRBJ1-2; D is possibly TRBD1 (5 bases). Germline CDR1 and CDR2: SNHLY and FYNNEI. This CDR3 region has 12 residues. V lost 6 bases, J lost 3 bases, and 8 bases lay in between. The CDR3 region has the DNA TGTGCCAGCAGGGAACAGGACTATGGCTACACCTTC. Translated: CASREQDYGYTF. Full variable domain (remainder filled in from reference TRBV2 and TRBJ1-2): EPEVTQTPSHQVTQMGQEVILRCVPISNHLYFYWYRQILGQKVEFLVSFYNNEISEKSEIFDDQFSVERPDGSNFTLKIRSTKLEDSAMYFCASREQDYGYTFGSGTRLTVV.

The V call is TRBV9, the J call TRBJ2-5; the match to TRBD1 covers 8 bases. Germline V gives CDR1 SGDLS, CDR2 YYNGEE. Losses at the gene ends were 4 bases for V and 3 bases for J; bases not matched to a gene: 8. There are 15 residues in the CDR3. CDR3 region: CASSHDRGGEETQYF. For the CDR3, the DNA is TGTGCCAGCAGCCATGACAGGGGAGGAGAAGAGACCCAGTACTTC.

The V call is TRBV5-1, the J call TRBJ2-3, with D maybe TRBD1 (5 bases). CDR1 is SGHRS, CDR2 YFSETQ, per germline. This CDR3 is built from 15 residues. V gave up 0 bases and J gave up 2 bases, with 10 bases separating them. The CDR3 is CASSLATDPTDTQYF. The DNA for the CDR3 is TGCGCCAGCAGCTTGGCGACAGATCCCACAGATACGCAGTATTTT. The full variable domain, completed using reference TRBV5-1 and TRBJ2-3, is KAGVTQTPRYLIKTRGQQVTLSCSPISGHRSVSWYQQTPGQGLQFLFEYFSETQRNKGNFPGRFSGRQFSNSRSEMNVSTLELGDSALYLCASSLATDPTDTQYFGPGTRLTVL.

V and J are TRBV12-5 and TRBJ1-3; D is undetermined. Deletions cut 7 bases from V and 0 bases from J, with 10 bases between. The CDR3 extends over 14 amino acids. Looked up from germline, CDR1 is LGHNT and CDR2 is FRNRAP. CDR3 sequence: CASVVLSSGNTIYF. In DNA form, the CDR3 reads TGTGCTAGTGTTGTCCTAAGCTCTGGAAACACCATATATTTT.

The chain is built from TRBV10-2 and TRBJ1-5, with 10 bases that match TRBD1. The V and J ends lost 2 bases and 5 bases, in that order; junction bases with no gene match: 3. This CDR3 region has 15 residues. The germline gives CDR1 WSHSY, CDR2 SAAADI. The CDR3 here is CASSEPGQGDQPQHF. The CDR3 nucleotides read TGCGCCAGCAGTGAGCCAGGACAGGGGGATCAGCCCCAGCATTTT.

This clone was detected only a few times. This chain connects TRBV5-4 to TRBJ2-1; 16 bases are a match to TRBD2. Trimming took 4 bases from V and 8 from J; bases not matched to a gene: 3. CDR3 size: 15 residues. The germline CDR1 and CDR2 sequences are SGHNT and YYREEE (reference sequence). CDR3 amino acids: CASSAGLAGGDEQFF. CDR3 DNA sequence: TGTGCCAGCAGCGCGGGACTAGCGGGAGGGGATGAGCAGTTCTTC.

The chain couples TRBV9 to TRBJ1-2; 8 bases map to TRBD1. The germline V gene encodes CDR1 SGDLS and CDR2 YYNGEE. V was pared by 3 bases and J by 4 bases, with 20 bases of the junction left unmatched. The CDR3 spans 19 residues. The CDR3 DNA sequence: TGTGCCAGCAGCGGGACCCAGGGGGCGTCTGCCCGAACTCCCTATGGCTACACCTTC. Its translation: CASSGTQGASARTPYGYTF.

The genes are TRBV28 and TRBJ2-2; D unclear. Germline V gene lookup returns CDR1 MDHEN and CDR2 SYDVKM. The CDR3 contains 13 residues. The ends were cut back, 2 bases at V and 5 bases at J, with 6 bases in the middle. This CDR3 is CASSLPGTGELFF. In DNA, the CDR3 is TGTGCCAGCAGTTTACCCGGGACCGGGGAGCTGTTTTTT.